Listed below are T cell receptor beta chains from one sample, sequenced in a study of response to subunit inactivated influenza vaccine. Each CDR3 protein is one row after TCRdb ran MiXCR on the RT-PCR reads. Of hundreds of thousands of distinct CDR3 sequences detected, approximately 15% appear once; the ten largest clones hold 6% to 7%. The source was PBMCs from blood, collected 14 days before vaccination. These receptors were taken from a man aged 45 to 65 who received an inactivated influenza vaccine. Each CDR3 is given with its conserved first and last residue. D genes are given only for firm matches. The listing skips clone size in some rows; elsewhere it reads once, few, many or a size class.

>TRBV29-1|many|TRBJ2-1|.|11
CSVESGFEQFF
TGCAGCGTTGAGAGCGGGTTTGAGCAGTTCTTC
>TRBV6-5|few|TRBJ2-7|TRBD2|16
CASSYSSGGPPGEQYF
TGTGCCAGCAGTTACTCTAGCGGGGGGCCCCCGGGGGAGCAGTACTTC
>TRBV2|few|TRBJ2-4|.|15
CASSDPGGAKNIQYF
TGTGCCAGCAGTGATCCAGGAGGGGCCAAAAACATTCAGTACTTC
>TRBV20-1|few|TRBJ2-7|.|12
CSASHGGYEQYF
TGCAGTGCTAGTCATGGTGGCTACGAGCAGTACTTC
>TRBV27|few|TRBJ2-1|.|15
CASSFGGAVRNEQFF
TGTGCCAGCAGTTTTGGGGGGGCGGTCAGGAATGAGCAGTTCTTC
>TRBV6-6|.|TRBJ1-2|.|12
CASSGREAGYTF
TGTGCCAGCAGTGGGAGGGAGGCTGGCTACACCTTC
>TRBV14|.|TRBJ2-7|TRBD2|18
CASSQGLAGGKTSYEQYF
TGTGCCAGCAGCCAAGGGCTAGCGGGGGGAAAGACCTCCTACGAGCAGTACTTC
>TRBV6-2/TRBV6-3|many|TRBJ1-6|.|19
CASSDPRQRPSSYNSPLHF
TGTGCCAGCAGCGACCCCAGACAGCGCCCAAGCTCCTATAATTCACCCCTCCACTTT
>TRBV20-1|few|TRBJ2-3|TRBD2|13
CSAPRGGSDTQYF
TGCAGTGCCCCCCGGGGAGGGTCAGATACGCAGTATTTT
>TRBV5-1|.|TRBJ2-7|.|15
CASSLGYQTAYEQYF
TGCGCCAGCAGCTTGGGTTACCAAACTGCCTACGAGCAGTACTTC
>TRBV4-3|few|TRBJ2-3|.|15
CASSQGPGRTDTQYF
TGCGCCAGCAGCCAAGGCCCAGGGAGGACAGATACGCAGTATTTT
>TRBV6-5|.|TRBJ2-2|.|12
CASSYWNGELFF
TGTGCCAGCAGTTACTGGAACGGGGAGCTGTTTTTT
>TRBV4-2|few|TRBJ2-7|.|17
CASSQLGGTNGLGEQYF
TGTGCCAGCAGCCAGTTAGGGGGGACTAACGGGTTGGGGGAGCAGTACTTC
>TRBV4-3|.|TRBJ1-2|.|12
CASSQGHYGYTF
TGCGCCAGCAGCCAAGGACACTATGGCTACACCTTC
>TRBV20-1|few|TRBJ2-5|.|15
CSARVFGYHYETQYF
TGCAGTGCTAGAGTCTTCGGATATCACTACGAGACCCAGTACTTC
>TRBV20-1|few|TRBJ2-1|TRBD2|15
CSAREAGSYYNEQFF
TGCAGTGCTAGAGAAGCGGGATCTTACTACAATGAGCAGTTCTTC
>TRBV9|once|TRBJ2-3|.|15
CASSFSPGADDTQYF
TGTGCCAGCAGCTTCTCTCCGGGAGCAGATGATACGCAGTATTTT
>TRBV4-2|few|TRBJ2-7|.|16
CASSQDWGLGSYEQYF
TGTGCCAGCAGCCAAGACTGGGGGCTCGGCTCCTACGAGCAGTACTTC
>TRBV20-1|few|TRBJ1-5|TRBD1|16
CSARSPGQGADQPQHF
TGCAGTGCCAGATCACCGGGACAGGGGGCCGATCAGCCCCAGCATTTT
>TRBV20-1|many|TRBJ1-2|.|12
CSASPAATGYTF
TGCAGTGCTAGTCCAGCGGCCACTGGCTACACCTTC
>TRBV6-6|few|TRBJ2-5|TRBD2|13
CASSPGLASTQYF
TGTGCCAGCAGCCCCGGACTAGCGTCGACCCAGTACTTC
>TRBV25-1|many|TRBJ1-2|TRBD1|15
CASSAAGTGGRSYTF
TGTGCCAGCAGTGCGGCCGGGACAGGGGGTCGAAGCTACACCTTC
>TRBV18|few|TRBJ2-3|TRBD2|17
CASSPSGGLTSTDTQYF
TGTGCCAGCTCACCGAGCGGGGGACTCACTAGCACAGATACGCAGTATTTT
>TRBV9|few|TRBJ2-1|TRBD2|15
CASSVGGTSGNEQFF
TGTGCCAGCAGCGTAGGTGGGACTAGCGGCAATGAGCAGTTCTTC
>TRBV11-2|few|TRBJ2-1|.|11
CASSLGQGKFF
TGTGCCAGCAGCTTAGGGCAGGGGAAGTTCTTC
>TRBV4-2|.|TRBJ2-3|.|13
CASSQEWVDTQYF
TGTGCCAGCAGCCAAGAATGGGTAGATACGCAGTATTTT
>TRBV5-1|.|TRBJ2-2|TRBD1|15
CASSLQGELTGELFF
TGCGCCAGCAGCTTACAGGGGGAGTTGACCGGGGAGCTGTTTTTT
>TRBV12-3/TRBV12-4|few|TRBJ2-5|.|16
CASSPSLYRAQETQYF
TGTGCCAGCAGTCCCAGTCTTTACAGGGCACAAGAGACCCAGTACTTC
>TRBV4-2|many|TRBJ1-1|.|14
CASSQAHLNTEAFF
TGTGCCAGCAGCCAAGCTCACCTGAACACTGAAGCTTTCTTT
>TRBV9|many|TRBJ2-1|.|14
CASSSRGGAYEQFF
TGTGCCAGCAGCTCCCGAGGGGGGGCATATGAGCAGTTCTTC
>TRBV27|.|TRBJ2-1|.|15
CASSSVAISYNEQFF
TGTGCCAGCAGTTCGGTAGCCATCTCCTACAATGAGCAGTTCTTC